This T cell receptor beta chain was found in a study of T cell responses to AZD1222 COVID-19 vaccine. Study context: The analysis combined second doses at about 4 or about 12 weeks. Study-wide results and caveats: Along spike, vaccine-associated CD4 TCRs were found throughout, with dominance at 160-218 and 743-854. Clonal diversity was possibly underestimated, and the donors were mostly white British, with more females. Spike-specific TCR breadth and depth rose after two AZD1222 doses.

This clone was seen once. Its target is unknown. Produced via immunoSEQ multiplex PCR; TCRdb's table is partial and in-frame only. Of 130,000 or so clones in the sample, roughly 84% were seen once. V gave up 3 bases and J gave up 3 bases, with 9 bases separating them. CDR1 and CDR2 (germline): SGHDT, YYEEEE. The CDR3 totals 14 residues. Sequencing used peripheral blood, obtained on day 0 of AZD1222 vaccination. This receptor was identified in an adult in good health. The V and J genes are TRBV5-6 and TRBJ1-4; D unclear. Here the CDR3 reads CASSSGQANEKLFF. In nucleotides, the CDR3 is TGTGCCAGCAGCTCCGGCCAGGCTAATGAAAAACTGTTTTTT.